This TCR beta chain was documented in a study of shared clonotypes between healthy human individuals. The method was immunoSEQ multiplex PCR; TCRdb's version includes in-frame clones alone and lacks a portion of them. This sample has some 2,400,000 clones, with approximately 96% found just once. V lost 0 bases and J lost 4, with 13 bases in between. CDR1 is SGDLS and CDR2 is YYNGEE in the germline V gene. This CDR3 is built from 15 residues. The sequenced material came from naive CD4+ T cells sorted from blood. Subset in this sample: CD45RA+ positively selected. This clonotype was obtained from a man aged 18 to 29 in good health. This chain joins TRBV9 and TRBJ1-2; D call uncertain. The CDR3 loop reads CASSVASRTFYGYTF. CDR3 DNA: TGTGCCAGCAGCGTAGCTTCCCGGACCTTCTATGGCTACACCTTC.